The rows below give T cell receptor beta chains drawn from one sample of a study of cytomegalovirus exposure and HLA in healthy donors. Some clones are missing from TCRdb's copy, which holds only in-frame ones; the method was immunoSEQ multiplex PCR. The repertoire holds some 84,000 clones, with 78% as singletons. The sample comprised PBMCs. The receptors here all came from a male donor in good health and CMV-seropositive. Each CDR3 is given with its conserved first and last residue. The D gene is left open where the match is weak. Clone size is shown for a subset of rows, as once, few, many or a class of expanded clone.

J | D | V | size | CDR3 | DNA
TRBJ1-2 | NA | TRBV5-4 | NA | CASSFGGGPAGPLNYGYTF | TGTGCCAGCAGCTTCGGGGGGGGGCCGGCGGGGCCACTGAACTATGGCTACACCTTC
TRBJ2-2 | TRBD2 | TRBV4-2 | NA | CASSQLAGDTGELFF | TGTGCCAGCAGCCAACTAGCGGGAGACACCGGGGAGCTGTTTTTT
TRBJ1-1 | TRBD1 | TRBV19 | NA | CASSMGTGRAMNTEAFF | TGTGCCAGTAGTATGGGGACAGGGCGGGCCATGAACACTGAAGCTTTCTTT
TRBJ2-7 | NA | TRBV5-1 | NA | CASSLDSFYEQYF | TGCGCCAGCAGCTTGGACAGTTTCTACGAGCAGTACTTC
TRBJ2-1 | TRBD2 | TRBV2 | NA | CASSRLAGSSYNEQFF | TGTGCCAGCAGTAGACTAGCGGGGAGCTCCTACAATGAGCAGTTCTTC
TRBJ2-5 | NA | TRBV7-9 | few | CASSLTGLGPVQETQYF | TGTGCCAGCAGCTTAACAGGGTTAGGCCCGGTTCAAGAGACCCAGTACTTC
TRBJ2-5 | NA | TRBV15 | NA | CATSRVPGRRGETQYF | TGTGCCACCAGCAGAGTTCCGGGCCGAAGGGGAGAGACCCAGTACTTC
TRBJ2-3 | NA | TRBV15 | NA | CATSAGTSSTDTQYF | TGTGCCACCAGCGCGGGGACGTCTAGCACAGATACGCAGTATTTT
TRBJ2-4 | TRBD2 | TRBV7-9 | NA | CASSFGTSGNIQYF | TGTGCCAGCAGCTTTGGGACTAGCGGAAACATTCAGTACTTC
TRBJ2-4 | TRBD2 | TRBV19 | once | CASGATSGIGVAKNIQYF | TGTGCCAGTGGAGCGACTAGCGGGATAGGTGTGGCCAAAAACATTCAGTACTTC
TRBJ2-2 | TRBD2 | TRBV19 | NA | CASREGPTGELFF | TGTGCCAGTCGGGAGGGGCCCACCGGGGAGCTGTTTTTT